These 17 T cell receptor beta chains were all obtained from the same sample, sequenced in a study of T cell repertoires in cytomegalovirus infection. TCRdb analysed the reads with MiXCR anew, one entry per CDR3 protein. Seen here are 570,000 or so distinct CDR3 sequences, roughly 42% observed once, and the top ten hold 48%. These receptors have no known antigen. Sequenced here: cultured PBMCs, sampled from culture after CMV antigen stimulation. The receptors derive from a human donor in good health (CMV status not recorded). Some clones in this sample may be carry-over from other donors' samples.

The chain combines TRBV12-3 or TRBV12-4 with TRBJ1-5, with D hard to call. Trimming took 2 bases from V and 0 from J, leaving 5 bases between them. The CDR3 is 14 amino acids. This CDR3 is CASSLWLSNQPQHF. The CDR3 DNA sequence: TGTGCCAGCAGTTTATGGCTTAGCAATCAGCCCCAGCATTTT.

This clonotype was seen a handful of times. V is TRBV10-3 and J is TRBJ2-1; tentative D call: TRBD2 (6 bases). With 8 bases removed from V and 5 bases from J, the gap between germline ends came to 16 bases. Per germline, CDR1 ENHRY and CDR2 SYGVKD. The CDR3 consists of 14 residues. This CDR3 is CAIRGSGDDNEQFF. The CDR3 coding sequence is TGTGCCATCCGGGGCTCGGGGGACGACAATGAGCAGTTCTTC.

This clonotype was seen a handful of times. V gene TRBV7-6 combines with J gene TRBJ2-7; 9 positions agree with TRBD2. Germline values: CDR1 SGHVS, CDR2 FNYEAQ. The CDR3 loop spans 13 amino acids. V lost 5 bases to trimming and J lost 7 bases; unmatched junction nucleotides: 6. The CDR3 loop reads CASSPQAGGEQYF. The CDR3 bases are TGTGCCAGCAGCCCCCAGGCGGGGGGGGAGCAGTACTTC.

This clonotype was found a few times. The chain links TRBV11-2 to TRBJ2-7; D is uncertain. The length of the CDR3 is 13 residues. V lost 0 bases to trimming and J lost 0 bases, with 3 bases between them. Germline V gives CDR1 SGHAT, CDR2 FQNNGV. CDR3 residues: CASSLELSYEQYF. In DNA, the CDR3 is TGTGCCAGCAGCTTAGAACTCTCCTACGAGCAGTACTTC.

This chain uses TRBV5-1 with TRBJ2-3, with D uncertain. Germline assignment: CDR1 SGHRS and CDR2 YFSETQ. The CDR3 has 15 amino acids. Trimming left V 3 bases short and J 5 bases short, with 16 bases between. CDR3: CASSSYSGSGDTQYF. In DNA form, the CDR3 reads TGCGCCAGCAGCTCGTATAGTGGGTCCGGAGATACGCAGTATTTT.

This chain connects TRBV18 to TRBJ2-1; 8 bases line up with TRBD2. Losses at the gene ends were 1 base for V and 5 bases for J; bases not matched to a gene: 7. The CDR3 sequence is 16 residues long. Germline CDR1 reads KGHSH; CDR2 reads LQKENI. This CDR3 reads CASSPQASGSNNEQFF. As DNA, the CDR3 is TGTGCCAGCTCACCACAAGCTAGCGGGTCGAACAATGAGCAGTTCTTC.

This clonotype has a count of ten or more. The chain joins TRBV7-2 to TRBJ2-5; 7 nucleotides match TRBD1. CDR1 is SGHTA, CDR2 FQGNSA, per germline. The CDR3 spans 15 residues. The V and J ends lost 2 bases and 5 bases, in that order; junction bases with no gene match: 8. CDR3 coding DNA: TGTGCCAGCAGCTTAAGACAGGGTGATTGGGAGACCCAGTACTTC. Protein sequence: CASSLRQGDWETQYF.

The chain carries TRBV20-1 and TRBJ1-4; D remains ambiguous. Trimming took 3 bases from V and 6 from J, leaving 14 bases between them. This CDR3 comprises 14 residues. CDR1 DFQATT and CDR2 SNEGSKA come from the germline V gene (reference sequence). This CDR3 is CSASILQNDEKLFF. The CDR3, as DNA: TGCAGTGCTAGCATTCTCCAGAATGATGAAAAACTGTTTTTT.

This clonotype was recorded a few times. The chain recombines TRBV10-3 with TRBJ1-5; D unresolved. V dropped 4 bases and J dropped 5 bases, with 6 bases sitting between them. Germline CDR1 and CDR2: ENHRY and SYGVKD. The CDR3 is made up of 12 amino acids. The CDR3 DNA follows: TGTGCCATCAGTGGTGTGGATCAGCCCCAGCATTTT. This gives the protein CAISGVDQPQHF.

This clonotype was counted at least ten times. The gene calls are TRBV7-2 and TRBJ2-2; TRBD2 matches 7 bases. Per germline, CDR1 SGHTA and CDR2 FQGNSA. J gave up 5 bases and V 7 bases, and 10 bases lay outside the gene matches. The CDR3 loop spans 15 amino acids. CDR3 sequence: CASTPFPGGTGELFF. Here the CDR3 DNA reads TGTGCCAGCACCCCTTTTCCGGGAGGTACCGGGGAGCTGTTTTTT.

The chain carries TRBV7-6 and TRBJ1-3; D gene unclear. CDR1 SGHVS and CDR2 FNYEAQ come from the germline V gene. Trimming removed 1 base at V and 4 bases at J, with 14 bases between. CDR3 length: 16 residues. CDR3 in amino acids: CASSLDFAATGNTIYF. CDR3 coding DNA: TGTGCCAGCAGCTTAGACTTTGCCGCTACCGGAAACACCATATATTTT.

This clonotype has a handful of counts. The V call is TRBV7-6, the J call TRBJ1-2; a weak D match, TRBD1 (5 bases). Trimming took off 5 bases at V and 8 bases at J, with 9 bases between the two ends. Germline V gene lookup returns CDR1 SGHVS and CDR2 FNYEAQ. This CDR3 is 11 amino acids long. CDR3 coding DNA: TGTGCCAGCAGCCCTCAGGGAGGCTACACCTTC. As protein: CASSPQGGYTF. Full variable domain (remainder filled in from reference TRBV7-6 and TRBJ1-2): GAGVSQSPRYKVTKRGQDVALRCDPISGHVSLYWYRQALGQGPEFLTYFNYEAQQDKSGLPNDRFSAERPEGSISTLTIQRTEQRDSAMYRCASSPQGGYTFGSGTRLTVV.

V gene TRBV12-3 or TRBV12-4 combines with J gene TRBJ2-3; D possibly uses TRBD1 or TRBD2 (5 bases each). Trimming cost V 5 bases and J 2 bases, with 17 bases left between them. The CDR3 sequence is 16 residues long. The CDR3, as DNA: TGTGCCAGCAGTCCCCGAGGGACCAAACACACAGATACGCAGTATTTT. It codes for CASSPRGTKHTDTQYF.

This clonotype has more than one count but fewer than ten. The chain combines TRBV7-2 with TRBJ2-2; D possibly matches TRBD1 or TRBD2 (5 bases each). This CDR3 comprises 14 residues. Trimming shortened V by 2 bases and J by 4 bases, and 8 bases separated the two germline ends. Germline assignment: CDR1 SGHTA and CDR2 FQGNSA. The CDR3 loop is CASSLRGATGELFF. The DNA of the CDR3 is TGTGCCAGCAGCTTAAGAGGGGCCACCGGGGAGCTGTTTTTT.

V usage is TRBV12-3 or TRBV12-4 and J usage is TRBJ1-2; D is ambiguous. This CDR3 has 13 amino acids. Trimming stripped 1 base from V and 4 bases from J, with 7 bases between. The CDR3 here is CASSLGNSYGYTF. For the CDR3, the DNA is TGTGCCAGCAGTTTAGGGAATTCCTATGGCTACACCTTC.

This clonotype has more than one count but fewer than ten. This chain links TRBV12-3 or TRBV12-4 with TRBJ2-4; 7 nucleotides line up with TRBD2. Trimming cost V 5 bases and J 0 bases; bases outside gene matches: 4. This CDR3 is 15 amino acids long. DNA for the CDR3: TGTGCCAGCAGTGGGGAGGGCCCAGCCAAAAACATTCAGTACTTC. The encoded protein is CASSGEGPAKNIQYF.

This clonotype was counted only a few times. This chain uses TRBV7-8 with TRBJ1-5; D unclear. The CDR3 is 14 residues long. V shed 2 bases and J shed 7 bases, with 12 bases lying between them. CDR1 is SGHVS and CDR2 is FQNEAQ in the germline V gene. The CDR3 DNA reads TGTGCCAGCAGCTTATTGCCGGTCACGCAGCCCCAGCATTTT. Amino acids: CASSLLPVTQPQHF. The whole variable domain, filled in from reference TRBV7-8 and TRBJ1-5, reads GAGVSQSPRYKVAKRGQDVALRCDPISGHVSLFWYQQALGQGPEFLTYFQNEAQLDKSGLPSDRFFAERPEGSVSTLKIQRTQQEDSAVYLCASSLLPVTQPQHFGDGTRLSIL.